These T cell receptor beta chains were read from a single sample in a study of beta chain features in type 1 diabetes. TCRdb keeps only in-frame clones here, not all; method: immunoSEQ multiplex PCR. The table has under 250,000 clones, 13% to 15% seen once. Sequencing was performed on naive CD4+ T cells from blood. Every receptor here comes from a woman in her thirties or forties in good health. The CDR3 runs from the conserved cysteine through the conserved F or W. Each record gives: J gene, V gene, D gene, clone size, CDR3 protein, CDR3 DNA. A D gene is named only where the DNA matches it firmly. Size tells how often a clone was seen (once, few, many) or the class of an expanded clone, and some rows leave it out.

>TRBJ2-5|TRBV25-1|TRBD1|few
CASSAGQPRGETQYF
TGTGCCAGCAGTGCGGGACAGCCCCGAGGAGAGACCCAGTACTTC
>TRBJ2-5|TRBV5-5|NA|few
CASSPYLIETQYF
TGTGCCAGCAGCCCGTACCTAATCGAGACCCAGTACTTC
>TRBJ2-2|TRBV2|NA|NA
CASGRGGAGTGELFF
TGTGCCAGCGGTAGAGGGGGGGCCGGCACCGGGGAGCTGTTTTTT
>TRBJ2-7|TRBV7-7|NA|few
CASVLPGIEQYF
TGTGCTAGCGTCTTACCAGGGATCGAGCAGTACTTC
>TRBJ2-3|TRBV5-1|NA|NA
CASSNRVGGTDTQYF
TGCGCCAGCAGCAACAGGGTGGGGGGCACAGATACGCAGTATTTT
>TRBJ2-7|TRBV2|TRBD2|NA
CASSARGSGIPSEQYF
TGTGCCAGCAGTGCCCGGGGTAGCGGGATACCTAGCGAGCAGTACTTC
>TRBJ2-7|TRBV10-3|NA|few
CAIMGTSRSSYEQYF
TGTGCCATCATGGGGACATCCCGTAGCTCCTACGAGCAGTACTTC
>TRBJ2-2|TRBV5-4|NA|NA
CASSRGGRDTGELFF
TGTGCCAGCAGCAGGGGGGGGAGGGACACCGGGGAGCTGTTTTTT
>TRBJ2-1|TRBV15|NA|few
CATSRVTILEQFF
TGTGCCACCAGCAGAGTAACGATACTCGAGCAGTTCTTC
>TRBJ2-3|TRBV7-6|NA|NA
CASSSRDSDTQYF
TGTGCCAGCAGCTCCCGGGACTCAGATACGCAGTATTTT
>TRBJ2-3|TRBV29-1|NA|NA
CSVEGADDTQYF
TGCAGCGTTGAAGGGGCCGACGATACGCAGTATTTT
>TRBJ2-5|TRBV19|TRBD1|few
CASSTRDRQETQYF
TGTGCCAGTAGCACCCGGGACAGGCAAGAGACCCAGTACTTC
>TRBJ2-7|TRBV5-1|NA|NA
CASSLAATLNEQYF
TGCGCCAGCAGCTTGGCTGCCACTCTAAACGAGCAGTACTTC
>TRBJ2-2|TRBV5-5|NA|few
CASSLKGGGIGELFF
TGTGCCAGCAGCCTGAAAGGGGGCGGGATCGGGGAGCTGTTTTTT
>TRBJ2-7|TRBV29-1|TRBD2|few
CSVEGLAGGDLSYEQYF
TGCAGCGTTGAAGGACTAGCGGGGGGCGACCTCTCCTACGAGCAGTACTTC
>TRBJ1-2|TRBV7-9|TRBD1|few
CASSLGRTGNGYTF
TGTGCCAGCAGCTTGGGTAGGACAGGGAATGGCTACACCTTC
>TRBJ2-3|TRBV2|NA|few
CASRTRRQGDTQYF
TGTGCCAGCAGGACCCGCCGGCAGGGGGATACGCAGTATTTT
>TRBJ1-5|TRBV7-2|NA|NA
CASSLQGLNQPQHF
TGTGCCAGCAGCCTTCAGGGTCTCAATCAGCCCCAGCATTTT
>TRBJ1-1|TRBV5-6|NA|few
CASSLGQDITEAFF
TGTGCCAGCAGCTTGGGACAGGACATCACTGAAGCTTTCTTT
>TRBJ2-5|TRBV5-1|TRBD1|few
CASSRTGQVAGETQYF
TGCGCCAGCAGCCGAACCGGACAGGTCGCAGGGGAGACCCAGTACTTC
>TRBJ1-2|TRBV4-1|TRBD1|NA
CASSHLLDIRGNYGYTF
TGCGCCAGCAGCCACCTACTTGATATCAGGGGGAACTATGGCTACACCTTC
>TRBJ2-7|TRBV5-1|TRBD1|NA
CASSLGQAPSYEQYF
TGCGCCAGCAGCCTGGGACAGGCACCCTCCTACGAGCAGTACTTC
>TRBJ2-1|TRBV29-1|TRBD2|many
CSVVGLGLAGYFF
TGCAGCGTTGTAGGGTTAGGGCTAGCGGGGTATTTCTTC
>TRBJ1-2|TRBV18|NA|few
CASSPDRPVDSNYGYTF
TGTGCCAGCTCACCGGATCGGCCGGTGGACAGTAACTATGGCTACACCTTC
>TRBJ2-1|TRBV14|NA|few
CASSQGGLGDNEQFF
TGTGCCAGCAGCCAAGGGGGGCTAGGGGACAATGAGCAGTTCTTC
>TRBJ2-4|TRBV12-5|NA|NA
CASGSNGGRTQYF
TGTGCTAGTGGTTCAAATGGGGGGAGGACTCAGTACTTC
>TRBJ2-1|TRBV2|NA|few
CASSFSRNEQFF
TGTGCCAGCAGTTTTAGCCGCAATGAGCAGTTCTTC
>TRBJ2-6|TRBV29-1|TRBD1|few
CSVQGARTGANVLTF
TGCAGCGTGCAGGGGGCCAGGACTGGGGCCAACGTCCTGACTTTC
>TRBJ1-5|TRBV7-6|NA|NA
CASSQTGVGPQHF
TGTGCCAGCAGCCAGACGGGGGTTGGTCCCCAGCATTTT
>TRBJ1-5|TRBV4-3|NA|NA
CASSHPTGRNQPQHF
TGCGCCAGCAGCCATCCGACAGGCCGCAATCAGCCCCAGCATTTT
>TRBJ2-1|TRBV12-5|NA|few
CASSILVEQFF
TGTGCTAGTAGCATACTAGTTGAGCAGTTCTTC
>TRBJ2-7|TRBV27|TRBD2|few
CASRLAGGSYEQYF
TGTGCCAGCAGATTAGCGGGGGGGTCCTACGAGCAGTACTTC
>TRBJ2-6|TRBV9|NA|NA
CASSSHLEISGANVLTF
TGTGCCAGCAGCTCCCATTTAGAGATCTCTGGGGCCAACGTCCTGACTTTC
>TRBJ2-5|TRBV7-2|TRBD2|few
CASSYLAGGPLETQYF
TGTGCCAGCAGCTACTTAGCGGGGGGGCCCTTAGAGACCCAGTACTTC
>TRBJ2-4|TRBV10-1|TRBD2|few
CASSRGGAKNIQYF
TGCGCCAGCAGTCGCGGGGGAGCCAAAAACATTCAGTACTTC
>TRBJ1-1|TRBV5-5|NA|few
CASSLVGASNTEAFF
TGTGCCAGCAGCTTGGTGGGGGCTTCGAACACTGAAGCTTTCTTT
>TRBJ2-2|TRBV6-5|NA|few
CASSYWGDSGELFF
TGTGCCAGCAGTTACTGGGGGGATTCCGGGGAGCTGTTTTTT
>TRBJ1-6|TRBV27|TRBD1|NA
CASRGLGTGEPPLHF
TGTGCCAGCAGGGGACTCGGGACAGGCGAACCTCCCCTCCACTTT